This T cell receptor (beta chain) was identified during a study of blood T cells in healthy people across ages. Study-wide points: Comparison with aged donors showed that long-lived donors had more naive CD4+ cells and higher diversity. As naive T cell percentage varied, TCR beta diversity correlated strongly with it. Possibly confounding the expanded clonotype changes was the fact that donor CMV status was unknown.

Those donating, healthy Caucasian individuals from Russia, were aged about 6 to 90. With respect to this clonotype: Its antigen is not identified.

Primed by a sample-barcoded 5' primer and a J-beta primer mix, a second PCR proceeded for 7 to 11 cycles. In TCRdb, the 5' RACE reads were re-called with MiXCR into one record per CDR3 protein. Of about 640,000 distinct CDR3 sequences in the sample, roughly 50% were seen once. CDR3 length equals 13 residues. Trimming pared 0 bases from V and 5 bases from J, leaving 5 bases between. CDR1 SGHRS and CDR2 YFSETQ come from the germline V gene. The chain joins TRBV5-1 to TRBJ2-2; D is unclear. This clonotype was sampled from a man in his sixties in good health. The material sequenced was blood. The CDR3 bases are TGCGCCAGCAGCTTGGGCCAGACCGGGGAGCTGTTTTTT. The encoded protein is CASSLGQTGELFF.